The present TCR beta chain was sequenced within a study of radiation and T cells in renal cell carcinoma. CDR1 is SGHVS and CDR2 is FNYEAQ in the germline V gene. The V end lost 0 bases, the J end lost 4 bases, and 9 bases lay between the germline ends. The CDR3 spans 14 residues. Findings and caveats of the study: Top tumor clonotypes rose in blood 2 weeks post-radiation, then contracted.

Time point in this sample: baseline pretreatment blood. Treatment: 15 Gy SBRT to primary tumor, nephrectomy 4 weeks later. Blood was sampled at baseline, 2 weeks and 4 weeks after SBRT. This clone was counted once. Its antigen is currently unknown. Measured with immunoSEQ multiplex PCR; TCRdb has only the in-frame clones, and not every one. The top ten hold 40% of the sample, which has about 22,000 clones, nearly 80% seen once. The chain uses TRBV7-6 and TRBJ1-1; D is unclear. This TCR was sampled from a man in his sixties with renal cell carcinoma. Material: blood, obtained from a patient whose treatment included radiotherapy and nephrectomy. CDR3 amino acids: CASSLAGPATEAFF. The CDR3, as DNA: TGTGCCAGCAGCTTAGCAGGGCCAGCCACTGAAGCTTTCTTT.